The present entry profiles one T cell receptor (beta chain) with its context. Its antigen is unknown. This entry belongs to a study of siplizumab effects on memory and regulatory T cells. Overall study findings and caveats: Assignment of a naive or memory phenotype failed for roughly 75-95% of the proliferating CD4+ or CD8+ clones. Siplizumab caused a significant drop in alloreactive sequences traceable to unstimulated CD4+ memory cells.

Some 100,000 TCR templates were measured in each sample. The assay was immunoSEQ multiplex PCR, and TCRdb's table has in-frame clones only and misses some. The table has some 110,000 clones, roughly 93% seen once. CDR1 is MNHEY, CDR2 SVGAGI, per germline. There are 14 residues in the CDR3. Trimming removed 5 bases from V and 2 bases from J, with 12 bases in between. The clonotype originates from a human donor in good health. V and J are TRBV6-5 and TRBJ2-5, with unresolved D. Sequenced input: Tregs sorted from blood. CDR3 in DNA: TGTGCCAGCAGTAAGCTAGGATCGCAAGAGACCCAGTACTTC. This codes for CASSKLGSQETQYF.